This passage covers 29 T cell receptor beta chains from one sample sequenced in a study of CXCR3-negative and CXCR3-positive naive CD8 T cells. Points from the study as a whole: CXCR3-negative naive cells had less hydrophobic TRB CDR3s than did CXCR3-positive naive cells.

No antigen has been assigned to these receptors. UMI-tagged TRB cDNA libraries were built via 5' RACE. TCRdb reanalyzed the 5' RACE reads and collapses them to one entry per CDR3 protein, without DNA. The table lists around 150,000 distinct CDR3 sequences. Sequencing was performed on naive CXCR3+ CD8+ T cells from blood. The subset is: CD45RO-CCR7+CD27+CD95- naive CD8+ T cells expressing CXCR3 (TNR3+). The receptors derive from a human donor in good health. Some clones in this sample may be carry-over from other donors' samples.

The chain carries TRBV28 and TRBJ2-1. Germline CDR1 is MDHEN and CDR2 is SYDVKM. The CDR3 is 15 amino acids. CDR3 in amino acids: CASSFPRVSYNEQFF.

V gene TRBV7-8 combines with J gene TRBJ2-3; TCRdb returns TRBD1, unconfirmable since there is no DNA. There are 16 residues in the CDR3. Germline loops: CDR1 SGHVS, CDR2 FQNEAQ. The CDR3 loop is CASSQTLPRTADTQYF.

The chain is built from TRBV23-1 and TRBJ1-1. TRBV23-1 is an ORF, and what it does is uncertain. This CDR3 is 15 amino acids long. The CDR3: CASSHRTGPNTEAFF.

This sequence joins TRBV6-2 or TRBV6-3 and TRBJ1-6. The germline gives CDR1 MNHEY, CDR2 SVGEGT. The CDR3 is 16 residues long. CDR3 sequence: CASSYWQPDQNSPLHF.

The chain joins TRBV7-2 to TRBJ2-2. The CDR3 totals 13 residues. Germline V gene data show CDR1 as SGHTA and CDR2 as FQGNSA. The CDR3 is CASSTHPTGELFF.

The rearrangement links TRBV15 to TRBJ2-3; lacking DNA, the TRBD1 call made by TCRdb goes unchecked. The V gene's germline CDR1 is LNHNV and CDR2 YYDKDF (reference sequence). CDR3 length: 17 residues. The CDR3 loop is CATSRPLGRSRTDTQYF. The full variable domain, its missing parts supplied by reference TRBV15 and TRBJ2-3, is DAMVIQNPRYQVTQFGKPVTLSCSQTLNHNVMYWYQQKSSQAPKLLFHYYDKDFNNEADTPDNFQSRRPNTSFCFLDIRSPGLGDTAMYLCATSRPLGRSRTDTQYFGPGTRLTVL.

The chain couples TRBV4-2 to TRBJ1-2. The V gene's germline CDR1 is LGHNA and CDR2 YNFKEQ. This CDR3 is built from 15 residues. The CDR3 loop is CASSQDNTDPYGYTF.

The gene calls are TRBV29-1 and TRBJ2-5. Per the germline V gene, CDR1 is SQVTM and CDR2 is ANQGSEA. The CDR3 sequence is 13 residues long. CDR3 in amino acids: CSVDILYQETQYF.

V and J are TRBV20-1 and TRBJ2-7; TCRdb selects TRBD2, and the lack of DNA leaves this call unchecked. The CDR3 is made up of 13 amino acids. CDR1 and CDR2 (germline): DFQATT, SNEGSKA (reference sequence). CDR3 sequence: CSATSRDSYEQYF.

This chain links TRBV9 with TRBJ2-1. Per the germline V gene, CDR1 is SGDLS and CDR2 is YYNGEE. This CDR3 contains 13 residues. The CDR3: CASSVDSYNEQFF.

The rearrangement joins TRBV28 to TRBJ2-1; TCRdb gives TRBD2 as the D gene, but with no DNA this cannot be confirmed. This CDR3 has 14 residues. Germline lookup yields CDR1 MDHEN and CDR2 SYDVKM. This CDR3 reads CASSLWGGFNEQFF.

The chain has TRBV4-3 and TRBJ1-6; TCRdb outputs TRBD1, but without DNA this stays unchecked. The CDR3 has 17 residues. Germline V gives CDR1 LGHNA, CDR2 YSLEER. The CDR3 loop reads CASSPETVWPDNSPLHF.

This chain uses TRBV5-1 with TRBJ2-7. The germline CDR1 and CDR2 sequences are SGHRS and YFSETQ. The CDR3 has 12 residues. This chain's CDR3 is CASSLVPSEQYF.

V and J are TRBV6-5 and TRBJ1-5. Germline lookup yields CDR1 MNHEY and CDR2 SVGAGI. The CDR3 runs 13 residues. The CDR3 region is CASSFHSNQPQHF.

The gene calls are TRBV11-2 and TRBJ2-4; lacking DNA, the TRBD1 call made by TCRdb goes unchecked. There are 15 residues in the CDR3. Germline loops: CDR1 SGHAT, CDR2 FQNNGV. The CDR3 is CASSWQREGVSIQYF.

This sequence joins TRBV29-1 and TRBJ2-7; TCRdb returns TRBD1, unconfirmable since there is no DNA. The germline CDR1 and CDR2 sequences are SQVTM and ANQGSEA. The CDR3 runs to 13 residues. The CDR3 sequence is CSVGHDREEEQYF.

The CDR3: CASSLLRGRADEQYF. The genes are TRBV28 and TRBJ2-7. This CDR3 comprises 15 residues. The germline V gene encodes CDR1 MDHEN and CDR2 SYDVKM. Filled out from reference TRBV28 and TRBJ2-7, the complete variable domain reads DVKVTQSSRYLVKRTGEKVFLECVQDMDHENMFWYRQDPGLGLRLIYFSYDVKMKEKGDIPEGYSVSREKKERFSLILESASTNQTSMYLCASSLLRGRADEQYFGPGTRLTVT.

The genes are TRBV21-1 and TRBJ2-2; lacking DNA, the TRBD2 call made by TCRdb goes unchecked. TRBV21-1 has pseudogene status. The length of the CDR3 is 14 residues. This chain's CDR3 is CARGLAGDTGELFF.

The CDR3 reads CASSFRTTYNEQFF. The V call is TRBV12-3 or TRBV12-4, the J call TRBJ2-1; no DNA is available, so the TRBD1 call from TCRdb remains unchecked. The CDR3 is made up of 14 amino acids.

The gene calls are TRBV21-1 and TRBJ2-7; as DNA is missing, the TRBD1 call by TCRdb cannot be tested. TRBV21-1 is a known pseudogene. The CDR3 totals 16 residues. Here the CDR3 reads CASSSLKRTGKYEQYF.

CDR3: CASSYGRTNQPQHF. The chain employs TRBV27 and TRBJ1-5. The CDR3 extends over 14 amino acids. The germline CDR1 and CDR2 sequences are MNHEY and SMNVEV (reference sequence).

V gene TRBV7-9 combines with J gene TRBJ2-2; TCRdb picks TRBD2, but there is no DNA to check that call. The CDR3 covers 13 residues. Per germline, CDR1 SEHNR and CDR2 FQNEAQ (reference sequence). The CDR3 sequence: CASSSSLGGELFF. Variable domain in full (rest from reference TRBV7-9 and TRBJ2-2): DTGVSQNPRHKITKRGQNVTFRCDPISEHNRLYWYRQTLGQGPEFLTYFQNEAQLEKSRLLSDRFSAERPKGSFSTLEIQRTEQGDSAMYLCASSSSLGGELFFGEGSRLTVL.

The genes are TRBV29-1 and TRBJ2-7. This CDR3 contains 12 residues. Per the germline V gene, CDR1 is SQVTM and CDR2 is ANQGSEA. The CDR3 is CSVELRSYEQYF.

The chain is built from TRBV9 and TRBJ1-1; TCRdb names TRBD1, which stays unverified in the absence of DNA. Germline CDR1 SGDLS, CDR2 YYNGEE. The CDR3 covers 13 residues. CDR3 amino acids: CASSARTGAEAFF.

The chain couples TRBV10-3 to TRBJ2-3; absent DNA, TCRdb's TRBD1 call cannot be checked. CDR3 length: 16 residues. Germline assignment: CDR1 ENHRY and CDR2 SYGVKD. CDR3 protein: CAISFGTRGPTDTQYF.

CDR3 amino acids: CASSVDGTTTYEQYF. The genes are TRBV9 and TRBJ2-7; the D call from TCRdb, TRBD2, cannot be confirmed without DNA. Germline loops: CDR1 SGDLS, CDR2 YYNGEE. The CDR3 extends over 15 amino acids.

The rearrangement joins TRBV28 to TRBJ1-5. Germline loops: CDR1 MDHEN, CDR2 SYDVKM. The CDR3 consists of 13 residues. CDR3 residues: CASSLLSNQPQHF.

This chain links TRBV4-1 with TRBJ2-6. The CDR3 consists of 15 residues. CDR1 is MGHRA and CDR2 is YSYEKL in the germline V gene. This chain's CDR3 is CASSGPGVGANVLTF.

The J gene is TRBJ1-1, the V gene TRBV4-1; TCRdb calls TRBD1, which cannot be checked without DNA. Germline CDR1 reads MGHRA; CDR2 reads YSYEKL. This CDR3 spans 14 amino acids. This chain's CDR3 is CASSQGGLSTEAFF.